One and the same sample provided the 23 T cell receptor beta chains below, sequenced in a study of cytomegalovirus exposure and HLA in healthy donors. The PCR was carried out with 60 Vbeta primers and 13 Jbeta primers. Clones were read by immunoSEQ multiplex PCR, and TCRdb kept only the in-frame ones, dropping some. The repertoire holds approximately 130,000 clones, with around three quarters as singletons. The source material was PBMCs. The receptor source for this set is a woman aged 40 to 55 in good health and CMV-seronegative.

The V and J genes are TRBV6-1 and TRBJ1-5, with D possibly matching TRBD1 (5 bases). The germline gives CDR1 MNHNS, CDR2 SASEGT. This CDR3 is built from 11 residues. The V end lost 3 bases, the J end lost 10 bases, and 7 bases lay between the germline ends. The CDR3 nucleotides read TGTGCCAGCAGTGATGACAGTCCCCAGCATTTT. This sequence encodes CASSDDSPQHF.

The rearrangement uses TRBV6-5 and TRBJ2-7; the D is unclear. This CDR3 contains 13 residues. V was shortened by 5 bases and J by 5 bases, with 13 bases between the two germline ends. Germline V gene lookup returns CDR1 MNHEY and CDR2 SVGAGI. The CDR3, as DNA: TGTGCCAGCAGTATCTATGGTGAAAACGAGCAGTACTTC. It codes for CASSIYGENEQYF.

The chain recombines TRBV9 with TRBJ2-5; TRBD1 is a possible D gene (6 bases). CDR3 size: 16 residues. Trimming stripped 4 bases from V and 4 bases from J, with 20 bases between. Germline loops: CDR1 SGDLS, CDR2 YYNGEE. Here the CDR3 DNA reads TGTGCCAGCAGCCCTACCCCCCAGGGGCTCGGAGAGACCCAGTACTTC. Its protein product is CASSPTPQGLGETQYF.

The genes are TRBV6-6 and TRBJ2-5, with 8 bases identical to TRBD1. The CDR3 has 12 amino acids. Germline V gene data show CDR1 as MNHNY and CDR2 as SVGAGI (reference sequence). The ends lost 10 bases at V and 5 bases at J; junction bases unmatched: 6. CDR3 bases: TGTGCCACTAAGAGGGACAGGGAGACCCAGTACTTC. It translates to CATKRDRETQYF.

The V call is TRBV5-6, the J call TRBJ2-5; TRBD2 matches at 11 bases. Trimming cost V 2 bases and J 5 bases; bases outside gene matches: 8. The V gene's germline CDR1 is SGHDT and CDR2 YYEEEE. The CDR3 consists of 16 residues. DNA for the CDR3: TGTGCCAGCAGCTTCACTAGCGGGAGTTCCGTGGAGACCCAGTACTTC. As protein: CASSFTSGSSVETQYF.

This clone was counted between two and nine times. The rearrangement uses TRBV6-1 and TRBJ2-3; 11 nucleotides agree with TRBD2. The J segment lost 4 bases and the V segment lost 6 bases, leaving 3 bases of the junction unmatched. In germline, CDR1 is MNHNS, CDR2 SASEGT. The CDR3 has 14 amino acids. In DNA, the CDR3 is TGTGCCAGCAGCGGACTAGCGGGTTCAGATACGCAGTATTTT. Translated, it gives CASSGLAGSDTQYF.

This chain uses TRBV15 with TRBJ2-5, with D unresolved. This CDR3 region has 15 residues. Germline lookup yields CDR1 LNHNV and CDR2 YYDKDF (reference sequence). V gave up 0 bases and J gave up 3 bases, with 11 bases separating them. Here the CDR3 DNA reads TGTGCCACCAGCAGAGATGGGCTATACAAAGAGACCCAGTACTTC. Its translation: CATSRDGLYKETQYF.

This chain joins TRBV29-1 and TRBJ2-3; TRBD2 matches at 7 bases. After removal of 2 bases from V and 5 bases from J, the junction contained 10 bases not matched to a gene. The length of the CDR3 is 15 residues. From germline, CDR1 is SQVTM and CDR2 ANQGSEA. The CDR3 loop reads CSVEKGGRRGDTQYF. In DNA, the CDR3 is TGCAGCGTTGAAAAGGGCGGGAGAAGGGGAGATACGCAGTATTTT.

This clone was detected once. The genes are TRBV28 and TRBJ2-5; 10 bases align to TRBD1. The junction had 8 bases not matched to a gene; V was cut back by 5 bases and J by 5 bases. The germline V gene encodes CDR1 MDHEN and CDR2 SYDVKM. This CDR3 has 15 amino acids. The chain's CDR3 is CASSDRTGGEETQYF. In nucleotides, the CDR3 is TGTGCCAGCAGTGACCGGACAGGGGGGGAGGAGACCCAGTACTTC.

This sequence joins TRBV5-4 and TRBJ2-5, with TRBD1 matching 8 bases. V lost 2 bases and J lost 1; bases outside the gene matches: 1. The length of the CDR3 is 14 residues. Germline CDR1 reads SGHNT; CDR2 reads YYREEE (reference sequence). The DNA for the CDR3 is TGTGCCAGCAGCTTAACAGGGGGCCAAGAGACCCAGTACTTC. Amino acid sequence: CASSLTGGQETQYF.

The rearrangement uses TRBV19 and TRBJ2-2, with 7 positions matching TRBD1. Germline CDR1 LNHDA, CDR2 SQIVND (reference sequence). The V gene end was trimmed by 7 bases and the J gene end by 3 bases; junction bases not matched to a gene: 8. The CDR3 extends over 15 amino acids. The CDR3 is CASIGRDSYTGELFF. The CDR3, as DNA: TGTGCCAGTATTGGCCGGGACAGCTACACCGGGGAGCTGTTTTTT.

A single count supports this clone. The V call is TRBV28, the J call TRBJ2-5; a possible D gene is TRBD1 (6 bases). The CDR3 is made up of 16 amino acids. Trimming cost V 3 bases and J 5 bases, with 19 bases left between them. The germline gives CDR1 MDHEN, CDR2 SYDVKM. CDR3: CASSLDRTPWGETQYF. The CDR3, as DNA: TGTGCCAGCAGTTTGGACAGAACTCCATGGGGGGAGACCCAGTACTTC. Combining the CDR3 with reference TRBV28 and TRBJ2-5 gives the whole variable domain DVKVTQSSRYLVKRTGEKVFLECVQDMDHENMFWYRQDPGLGLRLIYFSYDVKMKEKGDIPEGYSVSREKKERFSLILESASTNQTSMYLCASSLDRTPWGETQYFGPGTRLLVL.

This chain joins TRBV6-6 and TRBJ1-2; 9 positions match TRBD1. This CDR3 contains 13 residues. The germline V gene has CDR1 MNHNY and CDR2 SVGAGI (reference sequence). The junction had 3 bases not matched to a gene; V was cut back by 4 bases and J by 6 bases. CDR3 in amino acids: CASSFDRGDGYTF. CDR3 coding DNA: TGTGCCAGCAGTTTCGACAGGGGGGATGGCTACACCTTC.

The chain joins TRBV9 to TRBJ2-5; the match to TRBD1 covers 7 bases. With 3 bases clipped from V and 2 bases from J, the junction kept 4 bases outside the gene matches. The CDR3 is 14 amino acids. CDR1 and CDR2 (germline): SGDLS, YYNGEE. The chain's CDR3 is CASSAGQVQETQYF. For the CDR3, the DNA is TGTGCCAGCAGCGCCGGACAGGTTCAAGAGACCCAGTACTTC.

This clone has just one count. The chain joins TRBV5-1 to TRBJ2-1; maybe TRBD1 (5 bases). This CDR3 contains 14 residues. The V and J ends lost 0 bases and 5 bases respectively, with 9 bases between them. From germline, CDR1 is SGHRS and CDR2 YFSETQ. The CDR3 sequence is CASSLGQFNNEQFF. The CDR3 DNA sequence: TGCGCCAGCAGCTTGGGACAGTTTAACAATGAGCAGTTCTTC.

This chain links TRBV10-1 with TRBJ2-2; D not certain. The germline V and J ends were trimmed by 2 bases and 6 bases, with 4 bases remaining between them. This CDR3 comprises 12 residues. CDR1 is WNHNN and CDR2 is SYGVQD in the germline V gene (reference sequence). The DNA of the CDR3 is TGCGCCAGCAGTGAGCAGGCCGGGGAGCTGTTTTTT. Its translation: CASSEQAGELFF.

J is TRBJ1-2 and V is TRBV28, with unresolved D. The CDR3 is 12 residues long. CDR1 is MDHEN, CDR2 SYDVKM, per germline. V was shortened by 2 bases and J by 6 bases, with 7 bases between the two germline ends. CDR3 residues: CASSLGGDGYTF. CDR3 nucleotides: TGTGCCAGCAGTTTAGGAGGAGATGGCTACACCTTC.

CDR3 DNA: TGTGCCAGTAGTATCGCCACAGGGGACACCGGGGAGCTGTTTTTT. Translating gives CASSIATGDTGELFF. This chain connects TRBV19 to TRBJ2-2, with 7 nucleotides matching TRBD1. The CDR3 spans 15 residues. Germline V gene data show CDR1 as LNHDA and CDR2 as SQIVND (reference sequence). The ends lost 3 bases at V and 3 bases at J; junction bases unmatched: 4.

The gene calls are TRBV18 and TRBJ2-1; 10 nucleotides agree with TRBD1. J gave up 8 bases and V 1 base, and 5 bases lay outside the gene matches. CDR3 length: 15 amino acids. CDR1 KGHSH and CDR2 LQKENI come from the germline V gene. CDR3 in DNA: TGTGCCAGCTCACCACTTTTGACAGGGGGCGATGAGCAGTTCTTC. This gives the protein CASSPLLTGGDEQFF.

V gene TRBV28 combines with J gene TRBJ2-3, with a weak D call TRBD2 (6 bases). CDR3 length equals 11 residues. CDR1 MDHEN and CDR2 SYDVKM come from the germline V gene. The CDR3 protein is CVTSRTDTQYF. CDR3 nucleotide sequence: TGTGTCACTAGCCGCACAGATACGCAGTATTTT.

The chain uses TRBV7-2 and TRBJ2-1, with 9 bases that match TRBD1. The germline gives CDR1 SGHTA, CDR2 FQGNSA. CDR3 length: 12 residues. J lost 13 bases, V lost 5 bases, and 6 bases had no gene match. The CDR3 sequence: CASSPGTGKQFF. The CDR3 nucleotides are TGTGCCAGCAGCCCAGGGACAGGGAAACAGTTCTTC.

The CDR3 spells CASSHRATAARETQYF. The CDR3 DNA is TGTGCCAGCAGCCACAGGGCCACAGCAGCGAGAGAGACCCAGTACTTC. This chain uses TRBV9 with TRBJ2-5, with D possibly matching TRBD1 (6 bases). The CDR3 is 16 amino acids. Germline assignment: CDR1 SGDLS and CDR2 YYNGEE. Trimming took off 4 bases at V and 4 bases at J, with 20 bases between the two ends.

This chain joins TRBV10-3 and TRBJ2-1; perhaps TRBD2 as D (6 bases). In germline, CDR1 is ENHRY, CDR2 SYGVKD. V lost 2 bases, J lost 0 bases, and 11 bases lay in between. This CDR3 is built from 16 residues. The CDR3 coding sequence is TGTGCCATCAGTGAGAAGCGGGTGAGCTCCTACAATGAGCAGTTCTTC. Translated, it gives CAISEKRVSSYNEQFF.